Described below is a single TCR beta chain sequence and its context. Antigen specificity is unknown. Data came from immunoSEQ multiplex PCR; TCRdb stores just in-frame clones and leaves some out. This table holds fewer than 250,000 clones, around nine tenths found once. This sample is part of a study of cytomegalovirus exposure and HLA in healthy donors. Study-wide results and caveats: The authors listed 164 TCR beta chains as cytomegalovirus-associated. Diagnosis of cytomegalovirus status made by the classifier reportedly showed high specificity and sensitivity.

This CDR3 spans 15 amino acids. Germline CDR1 reads SEHNR; CDR2 reads FQNEAQ (reference sequence). The V end was cut by 0 bases, the J end by 3 bases, with 11 bases between. The donors formed part of the roughly 110-subject validation cohort, distinct from the approximately 640-subject first cohort. Specimen: PBMCs. The receptor comes from a man aged 18 to 35 in good health and CMV-seronegative. This rearrangement joins TRBV7-9 to TRBJ1-1; D gene unclear. CDR3 in DNA: TGTGCCAGCAGCTTAGCACATCACAGCCACACTGAAGCTTTCTTT. This sequence encodes CASSLAHHSHTEAFF. Complete variable domain (other parts from reference TRBV7-9 and TRBJ1-1): DTGVSQNPRHKITKRGQNVTFRCDPISEHNRLYWYRQTLGQGPEFLTYFQNEAQLEKSRLLSDRFSAERPKGSFSTLEIQRTEQGDSAMYLCASSLAHHSHTEAFFGQGTRLTVV.